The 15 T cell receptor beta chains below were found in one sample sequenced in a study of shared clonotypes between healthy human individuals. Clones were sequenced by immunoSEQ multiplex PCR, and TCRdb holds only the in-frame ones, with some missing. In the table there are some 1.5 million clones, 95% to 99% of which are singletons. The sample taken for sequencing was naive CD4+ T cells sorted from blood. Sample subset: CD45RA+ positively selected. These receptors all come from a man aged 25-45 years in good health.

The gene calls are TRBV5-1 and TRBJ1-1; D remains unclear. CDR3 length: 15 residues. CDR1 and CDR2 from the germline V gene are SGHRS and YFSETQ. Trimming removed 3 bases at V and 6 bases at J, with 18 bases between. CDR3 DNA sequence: TGCGCCAGCAGCTCGGACGGACCGCCGTTGGCTGAAGCTTTCTTT. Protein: CASSSDGPPLAEAFF.

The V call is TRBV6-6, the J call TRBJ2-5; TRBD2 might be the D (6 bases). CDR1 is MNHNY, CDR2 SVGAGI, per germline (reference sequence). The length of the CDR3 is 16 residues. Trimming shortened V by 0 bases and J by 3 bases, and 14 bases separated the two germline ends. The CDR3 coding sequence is TGTGCCAGCAGTTACTCCGCGGGACTCTACAAAGAGACCCAGTACTTC. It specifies CASSYSAGLYKETQYF.

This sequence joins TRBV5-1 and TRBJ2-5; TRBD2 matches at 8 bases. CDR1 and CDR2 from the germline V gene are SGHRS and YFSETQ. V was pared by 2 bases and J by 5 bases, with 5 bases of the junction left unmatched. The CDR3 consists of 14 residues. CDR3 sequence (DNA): TGCGCCAGCAGCTTTCAGCGGGAGTTTGAGACCCAGTACTTC. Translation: CASSFQREFETQYF.

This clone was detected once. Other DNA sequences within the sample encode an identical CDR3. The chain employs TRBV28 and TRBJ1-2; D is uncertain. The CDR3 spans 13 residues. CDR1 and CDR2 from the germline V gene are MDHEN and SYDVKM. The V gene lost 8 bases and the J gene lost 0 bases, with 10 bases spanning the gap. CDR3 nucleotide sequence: TGTGCCAGCTCTCTTCTGGCTAACTATGGCTACACCTTC. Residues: CASSLLANYGYTF.

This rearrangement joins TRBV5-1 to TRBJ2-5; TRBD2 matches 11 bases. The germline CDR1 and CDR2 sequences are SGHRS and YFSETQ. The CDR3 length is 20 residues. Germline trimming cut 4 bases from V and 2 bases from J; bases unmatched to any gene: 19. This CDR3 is CASSRPRPGTSGQYQETQYF. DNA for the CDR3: TGCGCCAGCAGCCGACCGCGTCCCGGGACTAGCGGTCAGTATCAAGAGACCCAGTACTTC. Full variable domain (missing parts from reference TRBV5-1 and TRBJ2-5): KAGVTQTPRYLIKTRGQQVTLSCSPISGHRSVSWYQQTPGQGLQFLFEYFSETQRNKGNFPGRFSGRQFSNSRSEMNVSTLELGDSALYLCASSRPRPGTSGQYQETQYFGPGTRLLVL.

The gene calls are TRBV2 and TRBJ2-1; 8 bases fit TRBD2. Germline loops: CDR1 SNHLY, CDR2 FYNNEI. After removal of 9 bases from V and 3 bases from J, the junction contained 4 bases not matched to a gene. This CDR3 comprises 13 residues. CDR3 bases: TGTGCCAGATTAACTAGCGGCTACAATGAGCAGTTCTTC. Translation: CARLTSGYNEQFF.

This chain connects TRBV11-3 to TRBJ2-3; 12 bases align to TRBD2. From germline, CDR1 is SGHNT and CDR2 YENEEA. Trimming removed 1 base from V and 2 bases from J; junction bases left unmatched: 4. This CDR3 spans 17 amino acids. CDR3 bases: TGTGCCAGCAGCTTAGGGACTAGCGGGACCTACACAGATACGCAGTATTTT. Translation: CASSLGTSGTYTDTQYF.

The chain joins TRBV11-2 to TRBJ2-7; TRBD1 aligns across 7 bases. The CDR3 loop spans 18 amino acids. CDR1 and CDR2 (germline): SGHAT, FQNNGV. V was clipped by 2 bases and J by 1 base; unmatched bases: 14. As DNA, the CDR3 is TGTGCCAGCAGCTTAAGACAGGGACCCTCTGGATCGTCCTACGAGCAGTACTTC. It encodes CASSLRQGPSGSSYEQYF. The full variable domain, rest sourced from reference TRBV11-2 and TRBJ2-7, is EAGVAQSPRYKIIEKRQSVAFWCNPISGHATLYWYQQILGQGPKLLIQFQNNGVVDDSQLPKDRFSAERLKGVDSTLKIQPAKLEDSAVYLCASSLRQGPSGSSYEQYFGPGTRLTVT.

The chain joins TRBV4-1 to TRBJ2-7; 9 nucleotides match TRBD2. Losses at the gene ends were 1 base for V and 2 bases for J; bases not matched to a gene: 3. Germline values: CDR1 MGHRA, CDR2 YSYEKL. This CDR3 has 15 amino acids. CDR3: CASSQVASGTYEQYF. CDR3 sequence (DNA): TGCGCCAGCAGCCAAGTGGCTAGCGGGACCTACGAGCAGTACTTC.

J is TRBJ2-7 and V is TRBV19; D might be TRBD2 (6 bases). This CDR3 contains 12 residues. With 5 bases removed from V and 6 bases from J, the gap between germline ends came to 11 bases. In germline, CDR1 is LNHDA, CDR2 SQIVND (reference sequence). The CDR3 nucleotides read TGTGCCAGTAGTGGGGCGGGACGCGAGCAGTACTTC. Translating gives CASSGAGREQYF. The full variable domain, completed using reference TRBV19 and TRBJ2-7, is DGGITQSPKYLFRKEGQNVTLSCEQNLNHDAMYWYRQDPGQGLRLIYYSQIVNDFQKGDIAEGYSVSREKKESFPLTVTSAQKNPTAFYLCASSGAGREQYFGPGTRLTVT.

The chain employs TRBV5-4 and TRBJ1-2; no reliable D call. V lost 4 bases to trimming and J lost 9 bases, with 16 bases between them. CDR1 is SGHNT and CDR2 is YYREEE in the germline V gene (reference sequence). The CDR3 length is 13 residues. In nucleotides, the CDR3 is TGTGCCAGCAGCCCACCGTCGAGGGCCAGCTACACCTTC. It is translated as CASSPPSRASYTF. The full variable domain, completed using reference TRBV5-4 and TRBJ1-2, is ETGVTQSPTHLIKTRGQQVTLRCSSQSGHNTVSWYQQALGQGPQFIFQYYREEENGRGNFPPRFSGLQFPNYSSELNVNALELDDSALYLCASSPPSRASYTFGSGTRLTVV.

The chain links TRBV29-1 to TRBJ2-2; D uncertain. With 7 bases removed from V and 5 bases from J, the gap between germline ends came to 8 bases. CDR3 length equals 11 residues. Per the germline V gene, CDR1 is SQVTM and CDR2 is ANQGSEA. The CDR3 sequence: CSADLTGELFF. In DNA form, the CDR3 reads TGCAGCGCCGACTTAACCGGGGAGCTGTTTTTT.

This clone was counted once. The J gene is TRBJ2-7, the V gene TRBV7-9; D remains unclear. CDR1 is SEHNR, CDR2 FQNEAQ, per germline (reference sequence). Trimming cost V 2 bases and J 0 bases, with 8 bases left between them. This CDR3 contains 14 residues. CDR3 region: CASSLLMSSYEQYF. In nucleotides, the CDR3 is TGTGCCAGCAGCTTACTCATGAGCTCCTACGAGCAGTACTTC.

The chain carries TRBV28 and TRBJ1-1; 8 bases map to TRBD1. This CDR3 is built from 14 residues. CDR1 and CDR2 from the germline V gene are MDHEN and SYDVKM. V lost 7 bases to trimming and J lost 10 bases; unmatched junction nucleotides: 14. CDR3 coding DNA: TGTGCCAGCACTACTCGGGCCAGGGGGCTGGGAGCTTTCTTT. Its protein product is CASTTRARGLGAFF.

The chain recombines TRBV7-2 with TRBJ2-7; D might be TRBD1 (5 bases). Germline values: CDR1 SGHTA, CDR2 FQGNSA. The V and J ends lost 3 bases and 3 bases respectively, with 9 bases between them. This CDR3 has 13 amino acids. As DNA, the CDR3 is TGTGCCAGCAGCTTTCAGGGCTTCTACGAGCAGTACTTC. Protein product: CASSFQGFYEQYF.